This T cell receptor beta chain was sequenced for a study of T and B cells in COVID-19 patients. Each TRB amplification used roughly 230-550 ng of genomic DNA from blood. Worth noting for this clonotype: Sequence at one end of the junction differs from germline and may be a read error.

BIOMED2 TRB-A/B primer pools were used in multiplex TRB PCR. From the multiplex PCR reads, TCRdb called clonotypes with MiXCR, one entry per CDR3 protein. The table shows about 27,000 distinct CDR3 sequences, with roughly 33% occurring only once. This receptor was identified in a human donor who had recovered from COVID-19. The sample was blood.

DNA for the CDR3: TGTGACAGCAGTACTAGCGAGCTCCAAGAGACCCAGTACTTC. It codes for CDSSTSELQETQYF. The V call is TRBV12-3 or TRBV12-4, the J call TRBJ2-5; 7 bases align to TRBD2. This CDR3 spans 14 amino acids.